Included here is one T cell receptor beta chain sequence, with context. What it binds is unknown. The PCR employed 60 Vbeta primers together with 13 Jbeta primers. Sequenced by immunoSEQ multiplex PCR; TCRdb stores in-frame clones only, minus some. Counted here are approximately 190,000 clones, more than 75% occurring once; the ten biggest clones make up around 3.7%. The V and J ends lost 0 bases and 6 bases respectively, with 12 bases between them. CDR3 length: 14 residues. CDR1 is SEHNR, CDR2 FQNEAQ, per germline (reference sequence). The data were taken from a study of cytomegalovirus exposure and HLA in healthy donors. Regarding the study as a whole: In a later analysis, across HLA loci, associated TCR counts were highest for DRB1, lowest for HLA-C. The study put some 160 TCR beta chains on its list as cytomegalovirus-associated.

The sequencing sample was made of PBMCs. This chain joins TRBV7-9 and TRBJ2-7; maybe TRBD2 (6 bases). This clonotype originated in a man between 35 and 55 years old in good health and CMV-seropositive. CDR3 sequence reads: CASSLAGGFGEQYF. CDR3 coding DNA: TGTGCCAGCAGCTTAGCGGGGGGTTTTGGCGAGCAGTACTTC.